The 15 T cell receptor beta chains below come from one sample, sequenced in a study of blood T cell repertoires in COVID-19. Sequencing used immunoSEQ multiplex PCR; TCRdb keeps in-frame clones, though not all of them. Of about 270,000 clones listed, roughly 90% are singletons. Source material: PBMCs or T cells enriched from blood (not recorded which). These receptors originate from a woman aged 50 to 60 who had recovered from COVID-19.

The rearrangement joins TRBV2 to TRBJ2-1, with 10 bases identical to TRBD2. Germline CDR1 reads SNHLY; CDR2 reads FYNNEI. The CDR3 loop spans 16 amino acids. After removal of 8 bases from V and 8 bases from J, the junction contained 15 bases not matched to a gene. The CDR3 reads CASPPAGTSVVDEQFF. CDR3 DNA sequence: TGTGCCAGCCCCCCCGCCGGGACTAGCGTTGTCGATGAGCAGTTCTTC.

The chain has TRBV29-1 and TRBJ2-5; 9 bases fit TRBD1. Trimming removed 6 bases from V and 5 bases from J; junction bases left unmatched: 10. Germline V gene sequence: CDR1 SQVTM, CDR2 ANQGSEA. This CDR3 has 14 residues. The CDR3 nucleotides read TGCAGCGTGGATTGGACAGGGGATGGGGAGACCCAGTACTTC. It specifies CSVDWTGDGETQYF.

The V and J genes are TRBV7-9 and TRBJ2-1; TRBD1 agrees at 9 bases. The J segment lost 6 bases and the V segment lost 2 bases, leaving 5 bases of the junction unmatched. In germline, CDR1 is SEHNR, CDR2 FQNEAQ (reference sequence). This CDR3 is 15 amino acids long. The CDR3 DNA is TGTGCCAGCAGCTTAAGAACAGGGGGCTTCAATGAGCAGTTCTTC. This codes for CASSLRTGGFNEQFF.

The count of this clone is one. The chain recombines TRBV28 with TRBJ2-1; TRBD2 matches at 15 bases. Germline-derived CDR1 and CDR2 are MDHEN and SYDVKM. The CDR3 has 15 amino acids. Unmatched junction bases numbered 4, after V lost 5 bases and J lost 8 bases. The CDR3 reads CASSAGTSGRHEQFF. Written as DNA, the CDR3 is TGTGCCAGCAGTGCCGGGACTAGCGGGAGGCATGAGCAGTTCTTC.

The chain couples TRBV7-2 to TRBJ1-2; 8 bases agree with TRBD1. Unmatched junction bases numbered 4, after V lost 6 bases and J lost 4 bases. The CDR3 runs 13 residues. Germline values: CDR1 SGHTA, CDR2 FQGNSA. CDR3 sequence: CASSGQGSYGYTF. The CDR3, as DNA: TGTGCCAGCAGTGGACAGGGCAGCTATGGCTACACCTTC.

V gene TRBV2 combines with J gene TRBJ1-5; D ambiguous. The CDR3 has 13 amino acids. Per the germline V gene, CDR1 is SNHLY and CDR2 is FYNNEI. With 7 bases removed from V and 6 bases from J, the gap between germline ends came to 13 bases. The CDR3 DNA follows: TGTGCCAGCATGATGGGCCGGGGTCAGCCCCAGCATTTT. The encoded protein is CASMMGRGQPQHF.

The chain couples TRBV18 to TRBJ2-7; no clear D gene. This CDR3 region has 15 residues. Trimming pared 0 bases from V and 0 bases from J, leaving 9 bases between. The germline V gene has CDR1 KGHSH and CDR2 LQKENI. The CDR3 nucleotides are TGTGCCAGCTCACCACCGTTTGGTAGCTCCTACGAGCAGTACTTC. It is translated as CASSPPFGSSYEQYF.

The table lists this clone with a count of one. The genes are TRBV3-1 (or the pseudogene TRBV3-2) and TRBJ1-1; D might be TRBD1 (6 bases). Trimming removed 3 bases from V and 0 bases from J, with 8 bases in between. The CDR3 length is 14 residues. The germline gives CDR1 LGHDT, CDR2 YNNKEL (reference sequence). The DNA for the CDR3 is TGTGCCAGCAGCCACGGGACATTGAACACTGAAGCTTTCTTT. As protein: CASSHGTLNTEAFF.

With regard to this clone: The sample contains more than one DNA sequence encoding this CDR3. The chain recombines TRBV28 with TRBJ1-1; D unresolved. Germline loops: CDR1 MDHEN, CDR2 SYDVKM. V dropped 6 bases and J dropped 1 base, with 3 bases sitting between them. This CDR3 is 11 amino acids long. The CDR3 coding sequence is TGTGCCAGCAGCCAGAACACTGAAGCTTTCTTT. Translation gives CASSQNTEAFF.

The CDR3 bases are TGTGCCAGCAGACTGACAGGGGCTGGAAACACCATATATTTT. This encodes CASRLTGAGNTIYF. The rearrangement links TRBV6-5 to TRBJ1-3, with 8 bases identical to TRBD1. The CDR3 loop spans 14 amino acids. Germline V gene lookup returns CDR1 MNHEY and CDR2 SVGAGI. V was pared by 6 bases and J by 2 bases, with 3 bases of the junction left unmatched.

The V call is TRBV6-5, the J call TRBJ1-2; the D is unclear. V lost 7 bases and J 6 bases, leaving 12 bases between the germline ends. Germline CDR1 and CDR2: MNHEY and SVGAGI. This CDR3 has 12 residues. The CDR3, as DNA: TGTGCCAGCAAACCACAGAGCCATGGCTACACCTTC. It yields the protein CASKPQSHGYTF.

CDR3 region: CASSVQVSNQPQHF. The CDR3 DNA is TGTGCCAGCAGTGTTCAGGTGAGCAATCAGCCCCAGCATTTT. The V call is TRBV2, the J call TRBJ1-5; D is unclear. The V gene's germline CDR1 is SNHLY and CDR2 FYNNEI. The CDR3 totals 14 residues. The V gene lost 4 bases and the J gene lost 1 base, with 8 bases spanning the gap.

CDR3 DNA: TGTGCCAGCAGCTTAGGCCAGATCTACGAGCAGTACTTC. As protein: CASSLGQIYEQYF. The chain is built from TRBV11-2 and TRBJ2-7; D is unclear. V lost 1 base, J lost 3 bases, and 7 bases lay in between. The CDR3 totals 13 residues. CDR1 and CDR2 from the germline V gene are SGHAT and FQNNGV.

The sample holds a few counts of this clone. The V and J genes are TRBV20-1 and TRBJ1-1; unclear D gene. V was clipped by 3 bases and J by 1 base, with 12 bases between them. The CDR3 extends over 14 amino acids. CDR1 DFQATT and CDR2 SNEGSKA come from the germline V gene (reference sequence). The CDR3: CSASPREGNTEAFF. The CDR3 DNA reads TGCAGTGCTAGTCCCCGTGAGGGGAACACTGAAGCTTTCTTT.

The rearrangement uses TRBV7-2 and TRBJ1-1; D is undetermined. The CDR3 length is 13 residues. V lost 2 bases and J 0 bases, leaving 4 bases between the germline ends. The V gene's germline CDR1 is SGHTA and CDR2 FQGNSA. The CDR3 DNA sequence: TGTGCCAGCAGCTTACTAATGAACACTGAAGCTTTCTTT. Protein sequence: CASSLLMNTEAFF.